This is a list of T cell receptor beta chains from one sample in a study of blood T cell repertoires in COVID-19. The protocol was immunoSEQ multiplex PCR, while the TCRdb copy is restricted to in-frame clones and leaves out a portion. The table has about 230,000 clones, approximately 80% seen once. Sequenced material: peripheral blood. The receptor source for this set is a woman aged 45-65 years with acute or convalescent COVID-19. Both conserved end residues are part of each CDR3. Fields, in order: clone size, V gene, D gene, J gene, CDR3 protein, CDR3 DNA. The D gene is left open where the match is weak. Where a row states a size, it is once, few, many or the class of an expanded clone; other rows omit it.

clone size: NA; V gene: TRBV3-1/TRBV3-2; D gene: NA; J gene: TRBJ1-6; CDR3 protein: CASSPRDNSPLHF; CDR3 DNA: TGTGCCAGCAGCCCCAGGGATAATTCACCCCTCCACTTT
clone size: NA; V gene: TRBV11-2; D gene: NA; J gene: TRBJ1-1; CDR3 protein: CASSSQTGNTEAFF; CDR3 DNA: TGTGCCAGCAGCTCCCAGACAGGGAACACTGAAGCTTTCTTT
clone size: NA; V gene: TRBV6-5; D gene: TRBD1; J gene: TRBJ1-1; CDR3 protein: CASVTGAYEAFF; CDR3 DNA: TGTGCCAGCGTGACAGGGGCCTATGAAGCTTTCTTT
clone size: NA; V gene: TRBV19; D gene: TRBD2; J gene: TRBJ2-7; CDR3 protein: CASSGVAGPYEQYF; CDR3 DNA: TGTGCCAGTAGTGGGGTAGCGGGACCCTACGAGCAGTACTTC
clone size: NA; V gene: TRBV20-1; D gene: TRBD2; J gene: TRBJ2-5; CDR3 protein: CSASPPAGREETQYF; CDR3 DNA: TGCAGTGCTAGTCCCCCCGCGGGGAGGGAGGAGACCCAGTACTTC
clone size: NA; V gene: TRBV6-2/TRBV6-3; D gene: NA; J gene: TRBJ1-5; CDR3 protein: CASSRAQGSVGQPQHF; CDR3 DNA: TGTGCCAGCAGTAGGGCCCAGGGGTCGGTAGGACAGCCCCAGCATTTT
clone size: NA; V gene: TRBV5-4; D gene: TRBD1; J gene: TRBJ1-4; CDR3 protein: CASSLAGTGDEKLFF; CDR3 DNA: TGTGCCAGCAGCTTGGCCGGGACAGGGGATGAAAAACTGTTTTTT
clone size: few; V gene: TRBV12-3/TRBV12-4; D gene: NA; J gene: TRBJ1-2; CDR3 protein: CASSLAWFGYTF; CDR3 DNA: TGTGCCAGCAGTTTGGCTTGGTTTGGCTACACCTTC
clone size: NA; V gene: TRBV10-2; D gene: TRBD1; J gene: TRBJ2-7; CDR3 protein: CASRATGSEQYF; CDR3 DNA: TGCGCCAGCAGAGCGACAGGGTCTGAGCAGTACTTC
clone size: NA; V gene: TRBV3-1/TRBV3-2; D gene: NA; J gene: TRBJ2-5; CDR3 protein: CASSQVPGQTYQETQYF; CDR3 DNA: TGTGCCAGCAGCCAAGTGCCGGGACAAACGTACCAAGAGACCCAGTACTTC
clone size: NA; V gene: TRBV7-3; D gene: NA; J gene: TRBJ2-1; CDR3 protein: CASSLTPGTEQFF; CDR3 DNA: TGTGCCAGCAGCTTAACCCCGGGAACTGAGCAGTTCTTC
clone size: NA; V gene: TRBV14; D gene: TRBD1; J gene: TRBJ2-7; CDR3 protein: CASSPWTGASYEQYF; CDR3 DNA: TGTGCCAGCAGCCCCTGGACAGGGGCCTCTTACGAGCAGTACTTC
clone size: NA; V gene: TRBV24-1; D gene: NA; J gene: TRBJ2-7; CDR3 protein: CATSEPRKRGGTGSYEQYF; CDR3 DNA: TGTGCCACCAGTGAACCTAGAAAGAGGGGGGGGACAGGCTCCTACGAGCAGTACTTC
clone size: NA; V gene: TRBV9; D gene: TRBD2; J gene: TRBJ2-2; CDR3 protein: CASSPSGGNTGELFF; CDR3 DNA: TGTGCCAGCAGCCCTAGCGGGGGGAACACCGGGGAGCTGTTTTTT
clone size: NA; V gene: TRBV11-2; D gene: TRBD1; J gene: TRBJ1-1; CDR3 protein: CASSLNDRGWSTEAFF; CDR3 DNA: TGTGCCAGCAGCCTAAACGACAGGGGATGGTCCACTGAAGCTTTCTTT
clone size: once; V gene: TRBV6-5; D gene: NA; J gene: TRBJ1-5; CDR3 protein: CASTRSPNQPQHF; CDR3 DNA: TGTGCCAGCACCCGGTCTCCCAATCAGCCCCAGCATTTT
clone size: NA; V gene: TRBV5-6; D gene: NA; J gene: TRBJ2-6; CDR3 protein: CASSLVGRKHSGANVLTF; CDR3 DNA: TGTGCCAGCAGCTTGGTAGGCAGGAAACACTCTGGGGCCAACGTCCTGACTTTC
clone size: NA; V gene: TRBV2; D gene: TRBD1; J gene: TRBJ1-1; CDR3 protein: CASSAQGSDTEAFF; CDR3 DNA: TGTGCCAGCAGTGCACAGGGGAGTGACACTGAAGCTTTCTTT
clone size: once; V gene: TRBV2; D gene: NA; J gene: TRBJ2-1; CDR3 protein: CASRGRGGFSSYNEQFF; CDR3 DNA: TGTGCCAGCAGGGGAAGGGGGGGATTTAGCTCCTACAATGAGCAGTTCTTC
clone size: NA; V gene: TRBV4-2; D gene: NA; J gene: TRBJ2-2; CDR3 protein: CASSQDATNTGELFF; CDR3 DNA: TGTGCCAGCAGCCAAGATGCGACTAACACCGGGGAGCTGTTTTTT
clone size: once; V gene: TRBV5-1; D gene: NA; J gene: TRBJ1-6; CDR3 protein: CASSLGTDNSPLHF; CDR3 DNA: TGCGCCAGCAGCTTGGGAACGGATAATTCACCCCTCCACTTT
clone size: once; V gene: TRBV10-1; D gene: NA; J gene: TRBJ2-7; CDR3 protein: CAPREDLRGYEQYF; CDR3 DNA: TGCGCTCCAAGGGAGGACCTACGTGGTTACGAGCAGTACTTC
clone size: once; V gene: TRBV2; D gene: TRBD1; J gene: TRBJ2-3; CDR3 protein: CASRQGPDTQYF; CDR3 DNA: TGTGCCAGCCGACAGGGGCCAGATACGCAGTATTTT
clone size: NA; V gene: TRBV10-3; D gene: NA; J gene: TRBJ2-5; CDR3 protein: CAISERSETQYF; CDR3 DNA: TGTGCCATCAGTGAGCGAAGCGAGACCCAGTACTTC
clone size: NA; V gene: TRBV5-6; D gene: NA; J gene: TRBJ1-1; CDR3 protein: CASSPIQGYTEAFF; CDR3 DNA: TGTGCCAGCAGCCCTATTCAGGGGTACACTGAAGCTTTCTTT
clone size: few; V gene: TRBV19; D gene: NA; J gene: TRBJ2-3; CDR3 protein: CASSKRTDPGSDTQYF; CDR3 DNA: TGTGCCAGTAGTAAAAGGACTGACCCGGGATCAGATACGCAGTATTTT
clone size: NA; V gene: TRBV6-5; D gene: NA; J gene: TRBJ2-2; CDR3 protein: CASSGVQGNTGELFF; CDR3 DNA: TGTGCCAGCTCCGGAGTACAGGGAAACACCGGGGAGCTGTTTTTT
clone size: NA; V gene: TRBV28; D gene: NA; J gene: TRBJ1-5; CDR3 protein: CASKGGINQPQHF; CDR3 DNA: TGTGCCAGCAAAGGGGGAATAAATCAGCCCCAGCATTTT
clone size: NA; V gene: TRBV4-1; D gene: NA; J gene: TRBJ2-7; CDR3 protein: CASSQPGRRTSYEQYF; CDR3 DNA: TGCGCCAGCAGCCAACCTGGACGGCGGACTTCCTACGAGCAGTACTTC